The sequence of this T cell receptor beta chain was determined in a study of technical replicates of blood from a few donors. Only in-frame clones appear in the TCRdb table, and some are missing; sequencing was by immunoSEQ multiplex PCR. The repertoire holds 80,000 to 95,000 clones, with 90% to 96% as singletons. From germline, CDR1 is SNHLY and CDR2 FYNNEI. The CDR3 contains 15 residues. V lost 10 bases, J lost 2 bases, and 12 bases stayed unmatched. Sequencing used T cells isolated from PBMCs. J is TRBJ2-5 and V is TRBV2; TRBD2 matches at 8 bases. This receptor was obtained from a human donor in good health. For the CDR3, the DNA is TGTGCCATATCAGCGGGAGAAGGGGGTCAAGAGACCCAGTACTTC. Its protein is CAISAGEGGQETQYF.